A selection of T cell receptor beta chains follows, all from one sample in a study of OX40 agonist ivuxolimab in advanced cancers. Assay: immunoSEQ multiplex PCR; the TCRdb copy retains only in-frame clones and omits some. The sample gives over 30,000 clones, around 84% of which show up once; about 12% is in the top ten. The sample consisted of CD4+ or CD8+ T cells sorted from blood, taken in a trial of the OX40 agonist ivuxolimab. These receptors all come from an adult with an advanced solid tumor such as melanoma, head and neck, liver or kidney cancer. Each CDR3 is given with its conserved first and last residue. Each record gives: clone size, V gene, D gene, J gene, CDR3 DNA, CDR3 protein. A D gene is named only where the DNA matches it firmly. The size of a clone is reported for some rows only, either as once, few or many, or as a class for expanded clones.

>NA|TRBV10-3|TRBD2|TRBJ2-1
TGTGCCATCAGTGGGCCCGGACTAGAGGATATGGGATGGGGGGGCAATGAGCAGTTCTTC
CAISGPGLEDMGWGGNEQFF
>NA|TRBV27|TRBD1|TRBJ1-5
TGTGCCAGCAGTGACCGGACAGGGAACAATCAGCCCCAGCATTTT
CASSDRTGNNQPQHF
>many|TRBV9|TRBD2|TRBJ2-1
TGTGCCAGCAGCGGACCAATAGCGGGCCAGCAGTTCTTC
CASSGPIAGQQFF
>NA|TRBV28|TRBD1|TRBJ2-2
TGTGCCAGCAGACAGACAAGGGACAGGGAGGGTCGCACCGGGGAGCTGTTTTTT
CASRQTRDREGRTGELFF
>NA|TRBV10-3|NA|TRBJ2-2
TGTGCCATCAGTGAGTCGACAAGTGACGGGGAGCTGTTTTTT
CAISESTSDGELFF
>few|TRBV7-9|NA|TRBJ1-6
TGTGCCAGCAGCCAGGATATTGTGGGAAATTATAATTCACCCCTCCACTTT
CASSQDIVGNYNSPLHF
>NA|TRBV15|NA|TRBJ1-6
TGTGCCACCAGCGGACATAAACAGGCAACCTATAATTCACCCCTCCACTTT
CATSGHKQATYNSPLHF
>NA|TRBV4-3|TRBD2|TRBJ2-1
TGCGCCAGCAGCCAAGATTATTCCGGGACTAGCGGGAACAATGAGCAGTTCTTC
CASSQDYSGTSGNNEQFF
>NA|TRBV6-4|NA|TRBJ2-7
TGTGCCTCCTGGGGCTGCGGGACCTACGAGCAGTACTTC
CASWGCGTYEQYF
>few|TRBV6-1|NA|TRBJ2-7
TGTGCTACTAACTACAACTCCTACGAGCAGTACTTC
CATNYNSYEQYF
>NA|TRBV20-1|NA|TRBJ2-1
TGCAGTGCTACCCCGGGAGATGAGCAGTTCTTC
CSATPGDEQFF
>NA|TRBV30|NA|TRBJ1-5
TGTGCCTGGACCTTGGGAGGCAATCAGCCCCAGCATTTT
CAWTLGGNQPQHF
>NA|TRBV4-1|NA|TRBJ1-1
TGCGCCAGCAGCCATCCGGAAACAGGGATTAACACTGAAGCTTTCTTT
CASSHPETGINTEAFF
>NA|TRBV7-6|TRBD2|TRBJ2-1
TGTGCCAGCAGCCCCGCGGGACTAGCGGGACTCTTCGCTTCGGGTGAGCAGTTCTTC
CASSPAGLAGLFASGEQFF
>NA|TRBV25-1|NA|TRBJ1-2
TGTGCCAGCACAAGCTCAGGATGGGCTGGCTACACCTTC
CASTSSGWAGYTF
>NA|TRBV11-2|NA|TRBJ2-3
TGTGCCAGCAGCTTAATAGTGACAGATACGCAGTATTTT
CASSLIVTDTQYF
>NA|TRBV9|NA|TRBJ2-3
TGTGCCAGCAGCGTCGACGGGAGTTTTCCCGCAGATACGCAGTATTTT
CASSVDGSFPADTQYF
>NA|TRBV9|NA|TRBJ1-5
TGTGCCAGCAGTATAGGAGTGGGCCAGCCCCAGCATTTT
CASSIGVGQPQHF
>few|TRBV5-1|TRBD1|TRBJ1-2
TGCGCCAGCAGCTTTCTTGACAGGGATGGCTACACCTTC
CASSFLDRDGYTF
>NA|TRBV7-8|NA|TRBJ1-2
TGTGCCAGCAGCTTTGGACGGACTGGGTATGGCTACACCTTC
CASSFGRTGYGYTF
>NA|TRBV5-6|NA|TRBJ1-2
TGTGCCAGCAGCTTTCAGACAGGCCGGTTTGGCTACACCTTC
CASSFQTGRFGYTF
>NA|TRBV5-8|NA|TRBJ1-1
TGTGCCAGCAGCTCCCACCCCGGGAACACTGAAGCTTTCTTT
CASSSHPGNTEAFF
>NA|TRBV9|NA|TRBJ2-5
TGTGCCAGCAGCGCGGGACAACAAGAGACCCAGTACTTC
CASSAGQQETQYF
>NA|TRBV5-6|NA|TRBJ2-7
TGTGCCAGCAGCTTGGGCCTTATGGACTACGAGCAGTACTTC
CASSLGLMDYEQYF
>NA|TRBV29-1|NA|TRBJ2-2
TGCAGCGTTGACGGCGGAACCGGGGAGCTGTTTTTT
CSVDGGTGELFF
>NA|TRBV25-1|NA|TRBJ1-3
TGTGCCAGCAGTGAATCCCCAGGGGTAGGAAACACCATATATTTT
CASSESPGVGNTIYF
>once|TRBV25-1|TRBD2|TRBJ2-7
TGTGCCAGCAGTGAAGCCTCCCTAGCGGGGTCAGACTACGAGCAGTACTTC
CASSEASLAGSDYEQYF
>NA|TRBV15|TRBD1|TRBJ2-2
TGTGCCACCAGCAATGACAGGGAAACCGGGGAGCTGTTTTTT
CATSNDRETGELFF
>once|TRBV28|NA|TRBJ1-1
TGTGCCAGCAGTTTACCCCGCGGGACAATGAACACTGAAGCTTTCTTT
CASSLPRGTMNTEAFF